A selection of T cell receptor beta chains follows, all from one sample in a study of identical twins. TCRdb re-analysed the 5' RACE reads in MiXCR, keeping a single row per CDR3 protein. The sample lists 600,000 to 700,000 distinct CDR3 sequences, less than 25% seen once, with around 4.5% in the top ten. The sample also formed part of further work on T cells expressing NK-cell markers.

The specimen was PBMCs. These receptors came from a woman younger than 30 in good health. CDR3s include the opening cysteine and the closing phenylalanine or tryptophan. Each record gives: clone size, J gene, D gene, V gene, CDR3 protein, CDR3 DNA. D genes are given only for firm matches. Expanded clones get a size class; other rows say once, few or many, or leave the size out.

NA	TRBJ1-3	NA	TRBV10-3	CAMTPRGSGNTIYF	TGTGCCATGACCCCGCGGGGTTCTGGAAACACCATATATTTT
few	TRBJ2-7	NA	TRBV3-1	CASTYGGTSGEQYF	TGTGCCAGCACCTATGGGGGGACCTCCGGCGAGCAGTACTTC
few	TRBJ2-7	NA	TRBV20-1	CSAHWGGEQYF	TGCAGTGCCCACTGGGGTGGCGAGCAGTACTTC
few	TRBJ1-1	NA	TRBV6-1	CASRSPGHTVTEAFF	TGTGCCAGCAGATCACCGGGACACACGGTCACTGAAGCTTTCTTT
few	TRBJ2-7	TRBD2	TRBV5-1	CASSKGLAGYSYEQYF	TGCGCCAGCAGCAAGGGACTAGCGGGATACTCCTACGAGCAGTACTTC
few	TRBJ2-7	NA	TRBV27	CASSHLGYEQYF	TGTGCCAGCAGTCATCTGGGCTACGAGCAGTACTTC
NA	TRBJ1-1	NA	TRBV29-1	CSVFFSGTEAFF	TGCAGCGTTTTTTTCTCGGGCACTGAAGCTTTCTTT
NA	TRBJ2-5	NA	TRBV5-1	CASSLGGTGKTQYF	TGCGCCAGCAGCTTAGGGGGAACGGGAAAGACCCAGTACTTC
few	TRBJ2-4	NA	TRBV20-1	CSAVTSRLGQNIQYF	TGCAGTGCCGTCACTTCCCGTTTAGGCCAAAACATTCAGTACTTC
NA	TRBJ2-5	NA	TRBV6-1	CASSERPGSAETQYF	TGTGCCAGCAGTGAGAGGCCGGGCTCAGCAGAGACCCAGTACTTC
many	TRBJ2-7	NA	TRBV12-3/TRBV12-4	CASSLLAGGPAQYF	TGTGCCAGCAGTTTACTCGCCGGGGGTCCCGCGCAGTACTTC
many	TRBJ2-7	NA	TRBV10-3	CAIGDRRYEQYF	TGTGCCATCGGCGACAGGAGATACGAGCAGTACTTC
many	TRBJ2-1	NA	TRBV12-3/TRBV12-4	CASSFRGALYNEQFF	TGTGCCAGCAGTTTTCGGGGGGCCCTCTACAATGAGCAGTTCTTC
NA	TRBJ2-7	NA	TRBV9	CASSAGTFTYEQYF	TGTGCCAGCAGCGCCGGGACGTTTACCTACGAGCAGTACTTC
few	TRBJ1-1	NA	TRBV20-1	CSAIPTENTEAFF	TGCAGTGCTATCCCGACAGAGAACACTGAAGCTTTCTTT
few	TRBJ2-7	NA	TRBV7-2	CASSPTQGISYEQYF	TGTGCCAGCAGTCCTACCCAGGGTATCTCCTACGAGCAGTACTTC